The clone carrying this T cell receptor (beta chain) was counted many times. Each CDR3 protein gets one entry after TCRdb re-called the reads with MiXCR. Found here are about 240,000 distinct CDR3 sequences, 6% to 8% of them singletons; the top ten hold 6.5%. This CDR3 contains 15 residues. Germline V CDR1 and CDR2: MNHEY, SVGEGT. The germline V and J ends were trimmed by 2 bases and 1 base, with 11 bases remaining between them. This sample was taken from a study of T cell repertoires in cytomegalovirus infection. Study summary: Matching HLA type and CMV infection were both indicated by public TCR beta signatures.

The genes are TRBV6-2 or TRBV6-3 and TRBJ1-1; tentatively, D is TRBD1 (5 bases). Sequencing was done on a sample of PBMCs. The receptor was isolated from a human donor in good health (CMV status not recorded). Some clones in this sample may be carry-over from other donors' samples. CDR3 sequence (DNA): TGTGCCAGCAGTTACACAGGTTCCCAGAACACTGAAGCTTTCTTT. It encodes CASSYTGSQNTEAFF.